One and the same sample provided the 5 T cell receptor beta chains below, sequenced in a study of blood T cell repertoires in COVID-19 (dated by TCRdb to between 2020 and 2021). Receptor amplification or capture employed the immunoSEQ multiplex PCR assay. Held by TCRdb, this immuneACCESS table contains in-frame sequences only and omits some clones. Under half of the omission traces to an unresolved V gene where checked; the cause of the rest is unknown. The sample table lists some 64,000 clones, roughly two thirds of them with a count of one. Clones ranked in the top ten supply 51% of the sample. The specimen sequenced was PBMCs or T cells enriched from blood (not recorded which). Every receptor here comes from a woman in her sixties who had been exposed to COVID-19.

The chain links TRBV4-2 to TRBJ1-1; the D is unclear. Germline V gene lookup returns CDR1 LGHNA and CDR2 YNFKEQ. V was shortened by 0 bases and J by 4 bases, with 12 bases between the two germline ends. This CDR3 is 15 amino acids long. DNA of the CDR3: TGTGCCAGCAGCCAAGAAACTGGGGAGGTCACTGAAGCTTTCTTT. Translated: CASSQETGEVTEAFF.

In DNA form, the CDR3 reads TGTGCCAGCACCACTTATAGCAATCAGCCCCAGCATTTT. It specifies CASTTYSNQPQHF. The chain recombines TRBV12-3 or TRBV12-4 with TRBJ1-5, with unresolved D. The CDR3 extends over 13 amino acids. V was clipped by 7 bases and J by 0 bases, with 7 bases between them.

The chain couples TRBV19 to TRBJ1-2; a weak D match, TRBD1 (6 bases). From germline, CDR1 is LNHDA and CDR2 SQIVND (reference sequence). V was shortened by 3 bases and J by 8 bases, with 13 bases between the two germline ends. The CDR3 extends over 13 amino acids. This chain's CDR3 is CASSIVGAVGYTF. For the CDR3, the DNA is TGTGCCAGTAGTATTGTGGGGGCGGTCGGCTACACCTTC.

The CDR3 region has the DNA TGTGCCAGCAGTGCGGCCAGGGCGACTGGAAACACCATATATTTT. Amino acid sequence: CASSAARATGNTIYF. The chain has TRBV27 and TRBJ1-3; weak D call: TRBD1 (5 bases). There are 15 residues in the CDR3. Germline V gene lookup returns CDR1 MNHEY and CDR2 SMNVEV (reference sequence). With 5 bases removed from V and 2 bases from J, the gap between germline ends came to 13 bases.

This rearrangement joins TRBV28 to TRBJ2-7; TRBD1 matches 8 bases. V shed 6 bases, J shed 0 bases, and the junction held 13 bases outside the gene matches. Germline values: CDR1 MDHEN, CDR2 SYDVKM. The CDR3 consists of 17 residues. The chain's CDR3 is CASRQGGNRLLSYEQYF. The CDR3, as DNA: TGTGCCAGCAGACAGGGGGGTAACCGACTCCTCTCCTACGAGCAGTACTTC. The full variable domain, in which reference TRBV28 and TRBJ2-7 provide the parts outside the CDR3, is DVKVTQSSRYLVKRTGEKVFLECVQDMDHENMFWYRQDPGLGLRLIYFSYDVKMKEKGDIPEGYSVSREKKERFSLILESASTNQTSMYLCASRQGGNRLLSYEQYFGPGTRLTVT.